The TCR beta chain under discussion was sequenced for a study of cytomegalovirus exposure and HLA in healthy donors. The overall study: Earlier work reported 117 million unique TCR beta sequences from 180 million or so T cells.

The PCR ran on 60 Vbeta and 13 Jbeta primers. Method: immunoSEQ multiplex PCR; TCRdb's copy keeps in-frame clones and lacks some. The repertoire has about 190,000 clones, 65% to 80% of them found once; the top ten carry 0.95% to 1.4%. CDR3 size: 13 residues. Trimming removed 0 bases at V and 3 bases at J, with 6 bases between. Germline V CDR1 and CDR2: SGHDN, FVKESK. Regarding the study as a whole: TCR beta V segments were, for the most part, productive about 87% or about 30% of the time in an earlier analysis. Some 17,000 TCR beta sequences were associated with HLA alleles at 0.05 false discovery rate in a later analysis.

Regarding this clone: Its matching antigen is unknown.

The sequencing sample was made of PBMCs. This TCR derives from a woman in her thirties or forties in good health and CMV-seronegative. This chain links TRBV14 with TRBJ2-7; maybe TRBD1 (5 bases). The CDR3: CASSQEGHYEQYV. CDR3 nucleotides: TGTGCCAGCAGCCAAGAGGGGCACTACGAGCAGTACGTC.